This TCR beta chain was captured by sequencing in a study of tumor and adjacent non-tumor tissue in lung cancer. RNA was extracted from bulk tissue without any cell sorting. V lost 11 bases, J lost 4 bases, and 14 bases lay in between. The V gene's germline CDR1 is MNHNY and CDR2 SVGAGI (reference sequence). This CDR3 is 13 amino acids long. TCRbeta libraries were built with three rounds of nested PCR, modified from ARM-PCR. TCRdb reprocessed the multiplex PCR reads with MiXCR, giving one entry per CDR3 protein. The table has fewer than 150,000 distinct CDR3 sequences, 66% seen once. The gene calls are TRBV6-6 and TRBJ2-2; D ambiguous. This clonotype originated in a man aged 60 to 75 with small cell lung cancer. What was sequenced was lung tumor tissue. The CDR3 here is CAPSWVSTGELFF. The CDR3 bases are TGTGCCCCCTCCTGGGTGAGCACCGGGGAGCTGTTTTTT.